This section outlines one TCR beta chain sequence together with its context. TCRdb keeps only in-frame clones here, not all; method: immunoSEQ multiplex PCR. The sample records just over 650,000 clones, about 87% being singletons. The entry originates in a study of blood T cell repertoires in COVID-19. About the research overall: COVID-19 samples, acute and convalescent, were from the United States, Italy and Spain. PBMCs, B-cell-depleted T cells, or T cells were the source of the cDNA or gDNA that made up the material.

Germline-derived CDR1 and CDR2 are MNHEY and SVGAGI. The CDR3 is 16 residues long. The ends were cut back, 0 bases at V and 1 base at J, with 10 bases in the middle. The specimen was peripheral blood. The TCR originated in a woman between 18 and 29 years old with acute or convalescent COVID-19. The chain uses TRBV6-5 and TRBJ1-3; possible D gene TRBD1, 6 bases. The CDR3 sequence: CASSYSTGTSGNTIYF. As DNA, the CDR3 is TGTGCCAGCAGTTACTCAACAGGGACGTCTGGAAACACCATATATTTT.